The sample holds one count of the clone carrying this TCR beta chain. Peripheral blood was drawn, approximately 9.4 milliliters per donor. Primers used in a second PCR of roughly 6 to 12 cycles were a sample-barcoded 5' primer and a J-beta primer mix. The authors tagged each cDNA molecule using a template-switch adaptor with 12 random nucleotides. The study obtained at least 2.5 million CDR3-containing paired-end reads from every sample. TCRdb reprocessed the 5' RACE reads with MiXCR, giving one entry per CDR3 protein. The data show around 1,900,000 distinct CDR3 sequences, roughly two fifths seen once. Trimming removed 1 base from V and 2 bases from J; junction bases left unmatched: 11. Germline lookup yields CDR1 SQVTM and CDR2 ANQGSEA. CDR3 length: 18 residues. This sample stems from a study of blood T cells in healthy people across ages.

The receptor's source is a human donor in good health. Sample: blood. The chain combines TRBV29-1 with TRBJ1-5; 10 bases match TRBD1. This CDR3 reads CSVEASDRGLPCNQPQHF. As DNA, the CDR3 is TGCAGCGTTGAAGCTTCCGACAGGGGGCTTCCTTGCAATCAGCCCCAGCATTTT.